This TCR beta chain was identified during a study of Tregs in tolerant kidney transplant recipients. Repertoires were generated with immunoSEQ multiplex PCR, while TCRdb's copy carries only in-frame clones and drops some. Among some 70,000 clones, 80% to 95% were seen once, and the ten largest hold about 10%. Notes on this clone: Its specificity is unknown.

Study-level results: In tolerant patients, donor-specific Tregs outgrew total Tregs, suggesting antigen-driven expansion. Biological reproducibility was not directly addressed, but technical replication error appeared minimal. Validation in larger populations is needed because few patients were studied.

The CDR3 covers 15 residues. V shed 4 bases, J shed 6 bases, and the junction held 8 bases outside the gene matches. In germline, CDR1 is SGDLS, CDR2 YYNGEE. Unstimulated regulatory T cells (CD4+CD25+CD127-), CD4+CD25- non-regulatory cells, CD4 and CD8 cells were FACS-sorted from thawed PBMCs. Specimen: CD8+ T cells from blood, collected before the transplant. The rearrangement uses TRBV9 and TRBJ2-1; 9 nucleotides match TRBD1. The TCR was taken from a human donor who received a combined kidney and bone marrow transplant. CDR3: CASSPWGQGSNEQFF. CDR3 DNA: TGTGCCAGCAGCCCTTGGGGACAGGGTTCCAATGAGCAGTTCTTC.